The table lists the clone carrying this T cell receptor beta chain with many counts. The antigen is not known. Healthy Caucasian individuals made up all the donors. TCRdb fed the 5' RACE reads into MiXCR, producing one record per CDR3 protein. This sample has about 220,000 distinct CDR3 sequences, with 6.5% to 9% found just once. The V gene end was trimmed by 5 bases and the J gene end by 0 bases; junction bases not matched to a gene: 8. This CDR3 comprises 19 residues. CDR1 and CDR2 (germline): SGHRS, YFSETQ. The entry originates in a study of identical twins. Overall study results and limits: Within cord blood, abundant beta clonotypes carried fewer insertions, but memory repertoires showed no such trend. Beta out-of-frame sequences showed weaker excess twin sharing.

These data also featured in a second study, about yellow fever vaccine responses in identical twins.

This sequence joins TRBV5-1 and TRBJ2-2, with 15 nucleotides matching TRBD2. Sequenced sample: CD8+ T cells sorted from blood. This clonotype was sampled from a woman aged 18-30 years in good health. The CDR3 DNA reads as TGCGCCAGCAGTTACCCGGGACTAGCGGGAGGACCGAACACCGGGGAGCTGTTTTTT. Its protein is CASSYPGLAGGPNTGELFF.